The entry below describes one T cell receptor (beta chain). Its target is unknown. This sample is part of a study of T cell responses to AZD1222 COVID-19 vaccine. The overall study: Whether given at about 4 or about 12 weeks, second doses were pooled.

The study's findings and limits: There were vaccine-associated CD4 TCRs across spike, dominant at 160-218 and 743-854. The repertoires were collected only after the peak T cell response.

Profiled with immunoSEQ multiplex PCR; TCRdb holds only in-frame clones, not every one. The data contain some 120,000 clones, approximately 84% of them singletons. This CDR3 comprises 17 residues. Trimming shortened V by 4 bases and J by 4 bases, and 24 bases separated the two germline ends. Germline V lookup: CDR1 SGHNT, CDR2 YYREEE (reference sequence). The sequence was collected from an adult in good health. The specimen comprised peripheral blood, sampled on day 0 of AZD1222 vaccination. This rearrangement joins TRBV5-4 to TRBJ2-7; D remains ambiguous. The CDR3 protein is CASSEGGAGYYIYEQYF. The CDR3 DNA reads TGTGCCAGCAGCGAAGGCGGAGCCGGGTATTATATTTACGAGCAGTACTTC.